This T cell receptor (beta chain) stems from a study of blood T cell repertoires in COVID-19. Study-level information: The samples span acute and convalescent COVID-19 from the United States, Italy and Spain. The cDNA or gDNA used as material had been derived from T cells, B-cell-depleted T cells, or PBMCs.

Original analysis: By means of reference gene primer amplification, nucleated cell counts were estimated. Sequencing used immunoSEQ multiplex PCR; TCRdb keeps in-frame clones, though not all of them. V and J calls and clone size are copied from that table; D and trimming were computed from the DNA. Here the sample spans about 66,000 clones, over 85% being singletons. CDR3 length: 16 residues. V usage is TRBV21-1 and J usage is TRBJ2-3; the table's D call, TRBD2, was not checked against the DNA. TRBV21-1 is recorded as a pseudogene. Sequencing was carried out using peripheral blood. This TCR was recovered from a man aged 55 to 70 with acute or convalescent COVID-19. The CDR3: CASSKGEGSFTDTQYF. The CDR3 DNA follows: TGTGCCAGCAGCAAAGGGGAGGGGTCTTTCACAGATACGCAGTATTTT.